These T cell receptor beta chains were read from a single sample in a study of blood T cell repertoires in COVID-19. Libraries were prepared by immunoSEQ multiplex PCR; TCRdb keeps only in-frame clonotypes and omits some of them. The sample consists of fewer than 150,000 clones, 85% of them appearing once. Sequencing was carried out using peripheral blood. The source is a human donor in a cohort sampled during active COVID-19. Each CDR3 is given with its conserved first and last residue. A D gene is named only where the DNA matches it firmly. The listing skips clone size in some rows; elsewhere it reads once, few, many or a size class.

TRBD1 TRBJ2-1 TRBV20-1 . CSASLGGQGTFF TGCAGTGCTAGTCTCGGGGGACAGGGAACGTTCTTC
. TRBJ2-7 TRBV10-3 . CAISEGRDGDEQYF TGTGCCATCAGTGAGGGCAGGGATGGGGACGAGCAGTACTTC
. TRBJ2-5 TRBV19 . CASSTTGLGETQYF TGTGCCAGTAGTACGACAGGACTCGGAGAGACCCAGTACTTC
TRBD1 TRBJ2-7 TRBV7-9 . CASSRDRAGSYEQYF TGTGCCAGCAGCCGGGACAGGGCGGGATCCTACGAGCAGTACTTC
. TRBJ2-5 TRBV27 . CASRRESVWETQYF TGTGCCAGCAGAAGGGAGTCCGTTTGGGAGACCCAGTACTTC
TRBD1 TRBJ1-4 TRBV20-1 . CSAPGQGKLFF TGCAGTGCACCGGGACAGGGAAAACTGTTTTTT
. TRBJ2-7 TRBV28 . CASSLVDSYYEQYF TGTGCCAGCAGTTTGGTGGACAGTTACTACGAGCAGTACTTC
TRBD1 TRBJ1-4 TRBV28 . CASSFLGTGNEKLFF TGTGCCAGCAGTTTTTTGGGGACAGGGAATGAAAAACTGTTTTTT
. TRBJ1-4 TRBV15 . CALATLQKLFF TGTGCCCTGGCGACTCTTCAAAAACTGTTTTTT
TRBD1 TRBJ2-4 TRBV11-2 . CASSLDGTGRNIQYF TGTGCCAGCAGCTTAGACGGGACAGGGAGAAACATTCAGTACTTC
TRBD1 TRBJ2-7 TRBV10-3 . CAISATQGAYEQYF TGTGCCATCAGCGCAACCCAGGGGGCTTACGAGCAGTACTTC
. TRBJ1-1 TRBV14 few CASSQEAVIMNTEAFF TGTGCCAGCAGCCAAGAGGCGGTAATAATGAACACTGAAGCTTTCTTT
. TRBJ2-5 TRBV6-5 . CASSYWGDQETQYF TGTGCCAGCAGTTACTGGGGAGACCAAGAGACCCAGTACTTC
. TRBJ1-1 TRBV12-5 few CASGRRGNTEAFF TGTGCTAGTGGTAGAAGGGGGAACACTGAAGCTTTCTTT